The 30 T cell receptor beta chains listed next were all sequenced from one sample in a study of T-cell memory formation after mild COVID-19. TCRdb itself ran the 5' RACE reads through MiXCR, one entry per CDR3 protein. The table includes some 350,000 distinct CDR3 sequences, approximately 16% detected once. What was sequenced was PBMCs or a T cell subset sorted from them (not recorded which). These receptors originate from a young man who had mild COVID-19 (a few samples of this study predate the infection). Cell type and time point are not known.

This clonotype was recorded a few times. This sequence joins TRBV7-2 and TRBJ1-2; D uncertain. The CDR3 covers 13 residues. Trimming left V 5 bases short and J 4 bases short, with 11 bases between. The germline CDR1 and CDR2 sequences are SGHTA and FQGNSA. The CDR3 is CASSHSEGYGYTF. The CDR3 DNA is TGTGCCAGCAGCCACTCGGAGGGCTATGGCTACACCTTC. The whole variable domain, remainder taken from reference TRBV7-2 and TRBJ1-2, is GAGVSQSPSNKVTEKGKDVELRCDPISGHTALYWYRQSLGQGLEFLIYFQGNSAPDKSGLPSDRFSAERTGGSVSTLTIQRTQQEDSAVYLCASSHSEGYGYTFGSGTRLTVV.

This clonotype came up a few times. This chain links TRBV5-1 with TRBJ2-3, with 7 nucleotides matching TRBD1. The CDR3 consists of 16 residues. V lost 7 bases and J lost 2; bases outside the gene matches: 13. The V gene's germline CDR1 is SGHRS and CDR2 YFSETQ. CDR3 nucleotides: TGCGCCAGCCGATCCTCCCGGGACAGAAACACAGATACGCAGTATTTT. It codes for CASRSSRDRNTDTQYF.

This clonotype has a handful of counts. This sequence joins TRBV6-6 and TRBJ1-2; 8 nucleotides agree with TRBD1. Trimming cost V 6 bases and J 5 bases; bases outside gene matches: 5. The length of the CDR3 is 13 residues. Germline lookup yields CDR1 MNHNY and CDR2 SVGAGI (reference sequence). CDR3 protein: CASSPGGAYGYTF. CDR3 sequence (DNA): TGTGCCAGCAGCCCAGGGGGCGCGTATGGCTACACCTTC.

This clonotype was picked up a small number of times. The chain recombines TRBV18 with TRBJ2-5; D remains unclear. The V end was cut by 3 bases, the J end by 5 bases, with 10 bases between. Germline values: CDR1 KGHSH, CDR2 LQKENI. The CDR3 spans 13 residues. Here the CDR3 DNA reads TGTGCCAGCTCACCGGACCCGAAGGAGACCCAGTACTTC. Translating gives CASSPDPKETQYF.

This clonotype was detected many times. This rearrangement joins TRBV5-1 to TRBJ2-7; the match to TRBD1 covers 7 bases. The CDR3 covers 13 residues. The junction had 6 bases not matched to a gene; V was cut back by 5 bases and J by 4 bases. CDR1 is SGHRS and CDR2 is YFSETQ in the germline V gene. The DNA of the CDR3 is TGCGCCAGCAGAGGACAGGTGGGATACGAGCAGTACTTC. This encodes CASRGQVGYEQYF. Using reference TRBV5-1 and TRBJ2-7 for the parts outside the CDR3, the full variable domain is KAGVTQTPRYLIKTRGQQVTLSCSPISGHRSVSWYQQTPGQGLQFLFEYFSETQRNKGNFPGRFSGRQFSNSRSEMNVSTLELGDSALYLCASRGQVGYEQYFGPGTRLTVT.

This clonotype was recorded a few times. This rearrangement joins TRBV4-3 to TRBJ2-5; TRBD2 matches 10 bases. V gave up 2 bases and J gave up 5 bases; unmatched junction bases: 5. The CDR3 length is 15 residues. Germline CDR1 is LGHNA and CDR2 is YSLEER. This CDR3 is CASSQRTSGGETQYF. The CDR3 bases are TGCGCCAGCAGCCAAAGGACTAGCGGCGGTGAGACCCAGTACTTC.

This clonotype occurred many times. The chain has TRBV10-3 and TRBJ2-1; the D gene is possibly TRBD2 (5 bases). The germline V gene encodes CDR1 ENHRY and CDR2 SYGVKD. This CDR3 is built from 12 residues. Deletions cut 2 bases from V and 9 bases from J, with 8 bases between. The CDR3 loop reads CAISETGVEQFF. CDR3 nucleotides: TGTGCCATCAGTGAGACCGGGGTTGAGCAGTTCTTC.

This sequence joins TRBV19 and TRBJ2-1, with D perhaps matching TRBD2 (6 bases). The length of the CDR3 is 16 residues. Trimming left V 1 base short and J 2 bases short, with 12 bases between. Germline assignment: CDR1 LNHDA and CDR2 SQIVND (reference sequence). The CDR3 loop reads CASSIGGSGAYNEQFF. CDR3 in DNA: TGTGCCAGTAGTATAGGCGGCTCGGGGGCCTACAATGAGCAGTTCTTC. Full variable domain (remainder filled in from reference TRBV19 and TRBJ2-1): DGGITQSPKYLFRKEGQNVTLSCEQNLNHDAMYWYRQDPGQGLRLIYYSQIVNDFQKGDIAEGYSVSREKKESFPLTVTSAQKNPTAFYLCASSIGGSGAYNEQFFGPGTRLTVL.

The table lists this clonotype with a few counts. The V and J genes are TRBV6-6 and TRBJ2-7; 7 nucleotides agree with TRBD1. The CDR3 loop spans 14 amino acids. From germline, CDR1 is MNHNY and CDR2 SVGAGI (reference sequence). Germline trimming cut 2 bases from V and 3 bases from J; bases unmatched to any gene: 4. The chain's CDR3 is CASSYRDSNYEQYV. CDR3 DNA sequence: TGTGCCAGCAGTTACCGGGACAGCAACTACGAGCAGTACGTC.

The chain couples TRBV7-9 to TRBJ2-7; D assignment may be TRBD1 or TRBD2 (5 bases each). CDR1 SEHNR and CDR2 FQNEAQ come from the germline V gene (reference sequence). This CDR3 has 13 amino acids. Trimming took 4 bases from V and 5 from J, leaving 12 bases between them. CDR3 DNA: TGTGCCAGCAGCTCCGGTGGGGGTCACGAGCAGTACGTC. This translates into CASSSGGGHEQYV.

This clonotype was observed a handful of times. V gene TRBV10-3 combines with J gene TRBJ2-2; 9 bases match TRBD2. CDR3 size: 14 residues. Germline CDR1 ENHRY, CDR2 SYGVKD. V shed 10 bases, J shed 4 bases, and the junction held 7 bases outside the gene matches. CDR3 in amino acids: CATAGTSRTGELFF. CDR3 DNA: TGTGCCACCGCCGGGACTAGCCGCACCGGGGAGCTGTTTTTT.

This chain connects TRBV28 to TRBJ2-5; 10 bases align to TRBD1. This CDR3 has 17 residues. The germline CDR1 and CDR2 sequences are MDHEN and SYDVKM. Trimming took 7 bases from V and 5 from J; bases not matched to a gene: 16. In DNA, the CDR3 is TGTGCCAGCAAGGTTCTGTCGGGACAGGGGTATCGGGAGACCCAGTACTTC. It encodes CASKVLSGQGYRETQYF.

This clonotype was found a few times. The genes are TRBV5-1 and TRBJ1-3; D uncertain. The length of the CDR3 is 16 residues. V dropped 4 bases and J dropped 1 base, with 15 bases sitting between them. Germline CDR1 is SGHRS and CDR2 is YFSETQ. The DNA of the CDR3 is TGCGCCAGCAGCCCCGCAGGAGTCGATTCTGGAAACACCATATATTTT. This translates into CASSPAGVDSGNTIYF.

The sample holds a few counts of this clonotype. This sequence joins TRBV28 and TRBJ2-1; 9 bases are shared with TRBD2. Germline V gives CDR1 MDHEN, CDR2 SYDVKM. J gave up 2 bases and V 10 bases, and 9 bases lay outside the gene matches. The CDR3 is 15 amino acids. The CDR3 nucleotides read TGTGCCACCTCCCCTGAGCGGGAGGCCTACAATGAGCAGTTCTTC. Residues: CATSPEREAYNEQFF.

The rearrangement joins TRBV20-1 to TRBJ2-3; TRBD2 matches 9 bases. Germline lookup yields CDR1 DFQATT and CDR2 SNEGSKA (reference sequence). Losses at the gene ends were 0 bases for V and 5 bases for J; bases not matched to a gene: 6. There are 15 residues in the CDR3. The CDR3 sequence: CSAREPAGGEDTQYF. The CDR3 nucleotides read TGCAGTGCTAGAGAGCCCGCGGGGGGGGAAGATACGCAGTATTTT.

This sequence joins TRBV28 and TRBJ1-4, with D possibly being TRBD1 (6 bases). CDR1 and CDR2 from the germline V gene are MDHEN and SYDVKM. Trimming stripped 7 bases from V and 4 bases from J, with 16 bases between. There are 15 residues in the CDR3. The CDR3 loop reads CASTFGGTFNEKLFF. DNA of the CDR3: TGTGCCAGCACTTTCGGGGGCACCTTTAATGAAAAACTGTTTTTT.

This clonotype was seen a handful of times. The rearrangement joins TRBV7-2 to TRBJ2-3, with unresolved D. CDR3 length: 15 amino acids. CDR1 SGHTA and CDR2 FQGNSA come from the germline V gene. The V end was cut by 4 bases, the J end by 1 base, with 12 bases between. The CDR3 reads CASSSRQVRTDTQYF. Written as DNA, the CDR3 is TGTGCCAGCAGCTCGAGGCAGGTCCGCACAGATACGCAGTATTTT.

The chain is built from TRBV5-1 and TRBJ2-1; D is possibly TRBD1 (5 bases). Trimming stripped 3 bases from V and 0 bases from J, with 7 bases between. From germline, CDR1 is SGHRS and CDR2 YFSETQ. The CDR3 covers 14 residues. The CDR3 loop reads CASSSQGSYNEQFF. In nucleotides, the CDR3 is TGCGCCAGCAGCTCGCAGGGCTCCTACAATGAGCAGTTCTTC.

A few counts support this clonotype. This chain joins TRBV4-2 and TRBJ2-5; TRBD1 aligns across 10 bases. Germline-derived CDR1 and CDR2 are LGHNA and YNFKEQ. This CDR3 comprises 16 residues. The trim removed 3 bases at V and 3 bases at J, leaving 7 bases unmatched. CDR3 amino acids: CASSHGDRGREETQYF. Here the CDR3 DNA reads TGTGCCAGCAGCCACGGAGACAGGGGGCGCGAAGAGACCCAGTACTTC.

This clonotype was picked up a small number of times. The CDR3 protein is CASSADGSEETQYF. DNA for the CDR3: TGCGCCAGCAGCGCGGACGGCTCCGAAGAGACCCAGTACTTC. The V gene is TRBV5-1, the J gene TRBJ2-5; D not certain. Trimming pared 4 bases from V and 3 bases from J, leaving 13 bases between. The CDR3 consists of 14 residues. CDR1 is SGHRS and CDR2 is YFSETQ in the germline V gene.

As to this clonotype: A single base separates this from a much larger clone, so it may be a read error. Written as DNA, the CDR3 is TGCGCCAGCAGCTTGGGGACAGCGACCGCCAACATTCGGTACTTC. It yields the protein CASSLGTATANIRYF. This rearrangement joins TRBV5-1 to TRBJ2-4; D is perhaps TRBD1 (6 bases). CDR3 length: 15 residues. The germline gives CDR1 SGHRS, CDR2 YFSETQ.

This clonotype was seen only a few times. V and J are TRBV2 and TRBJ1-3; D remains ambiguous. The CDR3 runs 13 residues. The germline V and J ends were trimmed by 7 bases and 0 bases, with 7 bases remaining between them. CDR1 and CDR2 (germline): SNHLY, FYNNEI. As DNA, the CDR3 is TGTGCCAGCAAAGAAGACTCTGGAAACACCATATATTTT. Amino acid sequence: CASKEDSGNTIYF.

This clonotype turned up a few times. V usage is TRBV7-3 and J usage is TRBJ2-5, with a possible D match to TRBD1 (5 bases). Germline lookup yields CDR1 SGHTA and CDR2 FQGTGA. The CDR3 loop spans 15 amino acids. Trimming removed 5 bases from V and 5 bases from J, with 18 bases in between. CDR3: CASSQTGPYGETQYF. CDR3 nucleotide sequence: TGTGCCAGCAGCCAAACAGGACCGTACGGGGAGACCCAGTACTTC.

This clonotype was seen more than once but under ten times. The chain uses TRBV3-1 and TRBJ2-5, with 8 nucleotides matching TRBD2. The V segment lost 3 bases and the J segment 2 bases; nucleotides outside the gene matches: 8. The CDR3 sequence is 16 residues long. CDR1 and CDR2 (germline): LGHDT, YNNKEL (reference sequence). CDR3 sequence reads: CASSHYIAGTQETQYF. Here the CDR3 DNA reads TGTGCCAGCAGCCATTATATAGCGGGGACGCAAGAGACCCAGTACTTC.

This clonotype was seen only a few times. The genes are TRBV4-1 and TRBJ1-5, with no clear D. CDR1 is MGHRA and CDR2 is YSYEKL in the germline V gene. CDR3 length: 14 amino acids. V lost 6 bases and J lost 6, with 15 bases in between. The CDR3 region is CASSNQRSPQPQHF. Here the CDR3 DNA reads TGCGCCAGCAGTAATCAGCGGTCTCCTCAGCCCCAGCATTTT.

The DNA of the CDR3 is TGTGCCAGCAGCTTGGAAGGACAGGATTATTTACAAAGCCGAAATGAGCAGTTCTTC. This translates into CASSLEGQDYLQSRNEQFF. The chain couples TRBV7-6 to TRBJ2-1; TRBD1 matches 7 bases. Germline-derived CDR1 and CDR2 are SGHVS and FNYEAQ. V lost 3 bases and J lost 7; bases outside the gene matches: 21. The CDR3 spans 19 residues.

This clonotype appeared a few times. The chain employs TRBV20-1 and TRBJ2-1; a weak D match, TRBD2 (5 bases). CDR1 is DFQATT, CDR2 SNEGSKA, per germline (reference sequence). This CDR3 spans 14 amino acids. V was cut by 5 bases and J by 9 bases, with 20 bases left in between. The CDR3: CSAPTDWRTGEQFF. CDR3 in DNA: TGCAGTGCTCCCACCGACTGGAGGACTGGTGAGCAGTTCTTC.

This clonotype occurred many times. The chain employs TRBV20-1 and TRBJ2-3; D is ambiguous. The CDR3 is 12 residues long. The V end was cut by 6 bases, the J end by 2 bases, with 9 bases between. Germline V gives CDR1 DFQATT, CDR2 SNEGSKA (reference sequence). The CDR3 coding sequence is TGCAGTGCCTGGCTAAACACAGATACGCAGTATTTT. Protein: CSAWLNTDTQYF.

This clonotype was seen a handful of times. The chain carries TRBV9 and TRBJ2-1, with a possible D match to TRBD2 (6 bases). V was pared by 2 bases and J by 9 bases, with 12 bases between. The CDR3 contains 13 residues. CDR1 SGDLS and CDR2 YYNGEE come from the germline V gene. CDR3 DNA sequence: TGTGCCAGCAGCGTTGGGGGGACGAGTGAGCAGTTCTTC. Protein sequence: CASSVGGTSEQFF.

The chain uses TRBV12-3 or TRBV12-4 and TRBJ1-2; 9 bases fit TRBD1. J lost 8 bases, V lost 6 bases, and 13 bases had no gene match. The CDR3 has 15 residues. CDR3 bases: TGTGCCAGCAGACCGAATCAACAGGGGGCGGTGGGCTACACCTTC. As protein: CASRPNQQGAVGYTF.